A selection of T cell receptor beta chains follows, all from one sample in a study of blood T cell repertoires in COVID-19. Generated by immunoSEQ multiplex PCR, the TCRdb table keeps only in-frame clones and is missing some. Seen here are more than 300,000 clones, about 90% observed once, and the top ten hold 10%. Specimen: peripheral blood. These receptors were obtained from a woman aged 30 to 39 with COVID-19, enrolled during active disease. The CDR3 runs from the conserved cysteine through the conserved F or W. Each record gives: clone size, D gene, V gene, J gene, CDR3 DNA, CDR3 protein. The D gene is left open where the match is weak. A row's size may be missing; if present it is once, few, many or a size class.

clone size: NA; D gene: TRBD2; V gene: TRBV29-1; J gene: TRBJ2-1; CDR3 DNA: TGCAGCGCACTGGCCGGACTAGCTGAAAATGAGCAGTTCTTC; CDR3 protein: CSALAGLAENEQFF
clone size: NA; D gene: NA; V gene: TRBV2; J gene: TRBJ2-3; CDR3 DNA: TGTGCCAGCAGTCGACTAGCAGATACGCAGTATTTT; CDR3 protein: CASSRLADTQYF
clone size: NA; D gene: NA; V gene: TRBV5-1; J gene: TRBJ2-6; CDR3 DNA: TGCGCCAGCAGCCAGGGTTTAGGGAGCGGGTTTCCTGGGGCCAACGTCCTGACTTTC; CDR3 protein: CASSQGLGSGFPGANVLTF
clone size: NA; D gene: TRBD1; V gene: TRBV6-1; J gene: TRBJ1-3; CDR3 DNA: TGTGCCAGCAGTGAACAGGGGGCTGGAAACACCATATATTTT; CDR3 protein: CASSEQGAGNTIYF
clone size: NA; D gene: TRBD1; V gene: TRBV7-6; J gene: TRBJ1-3; CDR3 DNA: TGTGCCAGCAGCTTACCCGGGACAGCCCTAAACACCATATATTTT; CDR3 protein: CASSLPGTALNTIYF
clone size: few; D gene: TRBD1; V gene: TRBV24-1; J gene: TRBJ2-2; CDR3 DNA: TGTGCCACCAGTGACCTTAAAGGGGGCCTGAACACCGGGGAGCTGTTTTTT; CDR3 protein: CATSDLKGGLNTGELFF
clone size: NA; D gene: NA; V gene: TRBV5-4; J gene: TRBJ2-7; CDR3 DNA: TGTGCCAGCAGCAGTGACACCTCCTACGAGCAGTACTTC; CDR3 protein: CASSSDTSYEQYF
clone size: NA; D gene: NA; V gene: TRBV2; J gene: TRBJ2-3; CDR3 DNA: TGTGCCAGCAGGCCTGGGGGCCCAGATACGCAGTATTTT; CDR3 protein: CASRPGGPDTQYF
clone size: NA; D gene: TRBD1; V gene: TRBV10-3; J gene: TRBJ2-7; CDR3 DNA: TGTGCCATCAGTGAGCCCGGACAGGGGGCAACCTACGAGCAGTACTTC; CDR3 protein: CAISEPGQGATYEQYF
clone size: NA; D gene: TRBD1; V gene: TRBV28; J gene: TRBJ2-7; CDR3 DNA: TGTGCCAGCAGTTACCGGGACAGTCCCTACGAGCAGTACTTC; CDR3 protein: CASSYRDSPYEQYF